This T cell receptor (beta chain) was profiled in a study of CD8 T cells in ankylosing spondylitis. Regarding the study as a whole: Existing reports had already noted some motif variants in reactive arthritis synovial fluid and blood. Peripheral blood samples showed relatively rare disease-linked clones, and these clones were CD8+. Reported data indicate significant enrichment of disease-linked clones within matched ankylosing spondylitis synovial fluid.

This clonotype has a count of ten or more. Its antigen remains unknown. Germline V gene lookup returns CDR1 SGHRS and CDR2 YFSETQ. V was pared by 0 bases and J by 2 bases, with 9 bases between. CDR3 size: 14 residues. Quantitative 5'-RACE with molecular barcodes generated TCR beta libraries. TCRdb independently ran MiXCR on the 5' RACE reads; one entry per CDR3 protein. The sample yields 200,000 to 300,000 distinct CDR3 sequences, approximately 11% seen once. The specimen was blood, either unsorted or a sorted T cell fraction (not recorded which). J is TRBJ2-7 and V is TRBV5-1, with D perhaps being TRBD1 or TRBD2 (5 bases each). The clonotype was recovered from a male donor with ankylosing spondylitis or in good health (not recorded which). This chain's CDR3 is CASSLGDGAYEQYF. The CDR3 DNA sequence: TGCGCCAGCAGCTTGGGGGACGGCGCCTACGAGCAGTACTTC.